This T cell receptor beta chain was captured by sequencing in a study of cytomegalovirus exposure and HLA in healthy donors. Worth noting for this clone: The target antigen is unknown.

Findings of the study overall: Cytomegalovirus-associated status was assigned to about 150 TCR beta chains.

Primers included in the PCR were 60 Vbeta and 13 Jbeta primers. Measured with immunoSEQ multiplex PCR; TCRdb has only the in-frame clones, and not every one. The sample lists about 130,000 clones, roughly 70% occurring once. With 4 bases clipped from V and 2 bases from J, the junction kept 3 bases outside the gene matches. There are 14 residues in the CDR3. The germline gives CDR1 KGHSH, CDR2 LQKENI. The TCR sequence derives from a man aged 30-40 years in good health and CMV-seronegative. The sample comprised PBMCs. The rearrangement joins TRBV18 to TRBJ2-3, with TRBD1 matching 7 bases. The CDR3 sequence: CASSLGQDTDTQYF. In DNA form, the CDR3 reads TGTGCCAGCTCACTCGGACAGGACACAGATACGCAGTATTTT. Full variable domain (outside the CDR3, taken from reference TRBV18 and TRBJ2-3): NAGVMQNPRHLVRRRGQEARLRCSPMKGHSHVYWYRQLPEEGLKFMVYLQKENIIDESGMPKERFSAEFPKEGPSILRIQQVVRGDSAAYFCASSLGQDTDTQYFGPGTRLTVL.